This T cell receptor (beta chain) was observed in a study of cytotoxic CD8 clonotypes in ibrutinib-treated CLL. Study at large: After median around six years, approximately 15 stayed in remission, approximately twelve progressed; responses around 24 partial, 2 complete.

On this clone itself: Its specificity is unknown.

TCRdb's copy holds only in-frame clones and misses some; the assay was immunoSEQ multiplex PCR. The sample lists some 98,000 clones; around 73% were seen once. Study observations and caveats: Clonality increased with ibrutinib response but returned toward baseline at progression.

The receptor's source is a human donor with chronic lymphocytic leukemia. Here the sequenced sample was PBMCs, taken after 12 months of ibrutinib treatment.

Written as DNA, the CDR3 is TGTGCCAGCTCACCGCTTGAAGGGGGGGAAGCTTTCTTT. Protein product: CASSPLEGGEAFF. The V gene is TRBV18, the J gene TRBJ1-1; possible D gene TRBD1, 6 bases. In germline, CDR1 is KGHSH, CDR2 LQKENI. V was trimmed by 3 bases and J by 8 bases, leaving 13 bases between them. The CDR3 covers 13 residues.